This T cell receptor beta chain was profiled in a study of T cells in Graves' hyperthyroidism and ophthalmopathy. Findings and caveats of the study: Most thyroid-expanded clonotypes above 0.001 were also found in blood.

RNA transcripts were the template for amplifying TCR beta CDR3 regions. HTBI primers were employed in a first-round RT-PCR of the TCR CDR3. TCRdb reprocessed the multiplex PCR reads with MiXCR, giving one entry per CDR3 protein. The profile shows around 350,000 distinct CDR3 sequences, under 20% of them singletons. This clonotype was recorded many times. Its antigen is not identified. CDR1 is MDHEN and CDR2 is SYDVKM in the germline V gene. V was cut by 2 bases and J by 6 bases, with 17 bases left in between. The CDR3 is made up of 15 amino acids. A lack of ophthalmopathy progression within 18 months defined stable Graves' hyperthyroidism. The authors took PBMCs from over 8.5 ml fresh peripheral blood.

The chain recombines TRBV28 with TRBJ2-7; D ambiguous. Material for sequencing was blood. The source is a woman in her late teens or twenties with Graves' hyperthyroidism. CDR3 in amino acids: CASSLPPGAAFEQYF. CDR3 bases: TGTGCCAGCAGTTTACCCCCCGGCGCGGCCTTCGAGCAGTACTTC.